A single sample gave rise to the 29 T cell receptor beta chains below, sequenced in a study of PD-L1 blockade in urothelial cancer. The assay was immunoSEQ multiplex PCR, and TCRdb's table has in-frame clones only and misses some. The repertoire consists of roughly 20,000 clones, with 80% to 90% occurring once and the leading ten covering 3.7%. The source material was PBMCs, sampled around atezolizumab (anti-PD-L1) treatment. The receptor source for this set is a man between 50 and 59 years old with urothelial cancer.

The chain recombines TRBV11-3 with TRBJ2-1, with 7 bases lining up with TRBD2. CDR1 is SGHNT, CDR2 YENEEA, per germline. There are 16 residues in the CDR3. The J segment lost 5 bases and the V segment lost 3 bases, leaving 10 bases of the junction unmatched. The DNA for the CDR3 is TGTGCCAGCAGCTTGGGCGGGAGAAAGACGAACAATGAGCAGTTCTTC. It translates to CASSLGGRKTNNEQFF.

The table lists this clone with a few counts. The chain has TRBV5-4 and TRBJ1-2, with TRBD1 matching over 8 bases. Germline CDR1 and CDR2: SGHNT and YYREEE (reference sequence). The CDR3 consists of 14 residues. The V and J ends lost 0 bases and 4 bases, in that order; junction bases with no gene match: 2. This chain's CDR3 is CASSLAGQVYGYTF. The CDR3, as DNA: TGTGCCAGCAGCTTGGCGGGACAGGTCTATGGCTACACCTTC.

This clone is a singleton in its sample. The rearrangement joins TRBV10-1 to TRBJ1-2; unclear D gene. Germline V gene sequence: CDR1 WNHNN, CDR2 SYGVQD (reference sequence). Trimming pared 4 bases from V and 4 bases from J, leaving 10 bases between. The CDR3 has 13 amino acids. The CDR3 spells CASSVPPVYGYTF. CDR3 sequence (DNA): TGCGCCAGCAGTGTCCCCCCCGTCTATGGCTACACCTTC.

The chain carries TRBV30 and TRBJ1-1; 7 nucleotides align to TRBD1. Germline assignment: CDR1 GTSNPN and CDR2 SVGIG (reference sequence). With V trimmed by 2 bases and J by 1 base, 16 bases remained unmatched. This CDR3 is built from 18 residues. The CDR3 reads CAWSTRQGRSTGNTEAFF. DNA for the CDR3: TGTGCCTGGAGTACCCGACAGGGTCGATCCACGGGGAACACTGAAGCTTTCTTT.

The CDR3 region is CASSEFRGSYEQYF. CDR3 nucleotide sequence: TGTGCCAGCAGTGAGTTCAGGGGATCCTACGAGCAGTACTTC. The chain carries TRBV2 and TRBJ2-7; D may be TRBD1 (6 bases). CDR1 is SNHLY, CDR2 FYNNEI, per germline. The V end was cut by 3 bases, the J end by 1 base, with 10 bases between. The CDR3 sequence is 14 residues long.

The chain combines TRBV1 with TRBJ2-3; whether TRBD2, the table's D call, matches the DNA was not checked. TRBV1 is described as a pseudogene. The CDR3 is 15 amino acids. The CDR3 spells CTSSQVGPEADTQYF. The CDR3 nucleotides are TGCACCAGCAGCCAAGTCGGTCCGGAGGCAGATACGCAGTATTTT.

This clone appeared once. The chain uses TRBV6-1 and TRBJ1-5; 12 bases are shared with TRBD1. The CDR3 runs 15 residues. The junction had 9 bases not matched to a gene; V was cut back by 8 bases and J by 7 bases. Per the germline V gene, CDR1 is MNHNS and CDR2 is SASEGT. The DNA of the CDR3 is TGTGCCAGCGGTCCCCGGGACAGGGGGCAACAGCCCCAGCATTTT. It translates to CASGPRDRGQQPQHF.

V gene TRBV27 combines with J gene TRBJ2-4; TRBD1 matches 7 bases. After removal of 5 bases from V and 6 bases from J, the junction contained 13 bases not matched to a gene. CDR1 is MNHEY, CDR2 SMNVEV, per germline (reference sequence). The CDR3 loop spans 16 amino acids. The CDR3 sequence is CASSPHRGMKINIQYF. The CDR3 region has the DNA TGTGCCAGCAGTCCTCACAGGGGAATGAAGATAAACATTCAGTACTTC.

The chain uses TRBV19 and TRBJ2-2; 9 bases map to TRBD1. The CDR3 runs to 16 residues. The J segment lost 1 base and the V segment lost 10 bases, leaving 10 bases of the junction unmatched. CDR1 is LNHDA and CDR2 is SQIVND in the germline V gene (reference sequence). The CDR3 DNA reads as TGTGCCACCAGAGCGACAGGGGGACTGAACACCGGGGAGCTGTTTTTT. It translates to CATRATGGLNTGELFF.

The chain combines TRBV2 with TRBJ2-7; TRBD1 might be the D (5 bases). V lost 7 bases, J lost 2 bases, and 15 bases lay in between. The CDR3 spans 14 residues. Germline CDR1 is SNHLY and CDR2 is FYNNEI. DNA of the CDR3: TGTGCCAGCATAAAGAGGCAGGGCACCTACGAGCAGTACTTC. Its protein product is CASIKRQGTYEQYF.

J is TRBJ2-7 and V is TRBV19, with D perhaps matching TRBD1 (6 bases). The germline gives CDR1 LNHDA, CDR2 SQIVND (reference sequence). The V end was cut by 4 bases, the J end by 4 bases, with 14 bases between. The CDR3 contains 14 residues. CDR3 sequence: CASSTPTGPYEQYF. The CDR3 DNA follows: TGTGCCAGTAGTACTCCGACAGGACCTTACGAGCAGTACTTC.

CDR3 protein: CASSKSRGAGSYEQYF. In DNA, the CDR3 is TGTGCCAGCAGTAAGTCTCGGGGGGCCGGGTCCTACGAGCAGTACTTC. The rearrangement uses TRBV25-1 and TRBJ2-7; D perhaps matches TRBD2 (7 bases). This CDR3 comprises 16 residues. CDR1 is MGHDK, CDR2 SYGVNS, per germline. Deletions cut 5 bases from V and 1 base from J, with 18 bases between.

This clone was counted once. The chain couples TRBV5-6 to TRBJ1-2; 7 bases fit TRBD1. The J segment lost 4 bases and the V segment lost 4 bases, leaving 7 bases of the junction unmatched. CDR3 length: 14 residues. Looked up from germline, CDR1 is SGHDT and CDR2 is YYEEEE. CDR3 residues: CASSRDRTIYGYTF. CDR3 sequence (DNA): TGTGCCAGCAGCCGGGACAGAACCATCTATGGCTACACCTTC.

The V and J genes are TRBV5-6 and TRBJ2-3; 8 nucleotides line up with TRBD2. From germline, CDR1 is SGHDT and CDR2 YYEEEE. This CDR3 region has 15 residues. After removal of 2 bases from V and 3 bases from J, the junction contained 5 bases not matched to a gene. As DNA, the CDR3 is TGTGCCAGCAGCTTCGAGCGGGGGATGACAGATACGCAGTATTTT. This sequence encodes CASSFERGMTDTQYF.

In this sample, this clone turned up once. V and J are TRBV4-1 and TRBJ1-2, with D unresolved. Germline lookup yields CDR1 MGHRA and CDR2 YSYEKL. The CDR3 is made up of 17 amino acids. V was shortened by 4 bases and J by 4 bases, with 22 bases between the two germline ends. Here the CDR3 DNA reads TGCGCCAGCAGCCTGACTCCAGAAGGTGGAGGCCTCTATGGCTACACCTTC. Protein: CASSLTPEGGGLYGYTF.

The CDR3 protein is CAWSQGASQPQHF. The CDR3 nucleotides are TGTGCCTGGAGTCAGGGGGCCAGTCAGCCCCAGCATTTT. This rearrangement joins TRBV30 to TRBJ1-5; TRBD1 matches 8 bases. This CDR3 has 13 amino acids. Germline CDR1 GTSNPN, CDR2 SVGIG (reference sequence). Trimming took 2 bases from V and 6 from J; bases not matched to a gene: 3.

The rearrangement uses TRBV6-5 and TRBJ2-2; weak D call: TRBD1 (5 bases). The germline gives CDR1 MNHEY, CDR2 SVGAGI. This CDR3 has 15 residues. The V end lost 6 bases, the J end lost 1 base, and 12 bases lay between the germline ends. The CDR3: CASRSLGQNTGELFF. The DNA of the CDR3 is TGTGCCAGCAGGTCACTTGGACAGAACACCGGGGAGCTGTTTTTT.

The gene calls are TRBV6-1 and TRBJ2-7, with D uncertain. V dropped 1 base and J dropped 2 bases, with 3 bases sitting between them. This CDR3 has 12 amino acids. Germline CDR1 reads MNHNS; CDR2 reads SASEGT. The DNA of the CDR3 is TGTGCCAGCAGTGAAGAGCCCTACGAGCAGTACTTC. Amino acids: CASSEEPYEQYF.

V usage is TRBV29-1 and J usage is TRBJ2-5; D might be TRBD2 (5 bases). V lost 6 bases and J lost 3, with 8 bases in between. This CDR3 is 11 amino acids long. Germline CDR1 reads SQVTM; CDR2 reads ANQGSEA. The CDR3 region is CSVSGEETQYF. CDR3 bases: TGCAGCGTATCCGGGGAAGAGACCCAGTACTTC.

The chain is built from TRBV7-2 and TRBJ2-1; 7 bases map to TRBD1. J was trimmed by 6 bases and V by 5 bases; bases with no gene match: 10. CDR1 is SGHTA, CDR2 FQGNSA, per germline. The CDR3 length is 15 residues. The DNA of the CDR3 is TGTGCCAGCAGCAAAAGACAGGGATCTTTCAATGAGCAGTTCTTC. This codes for CASSKRQGSFNEQFF.

The CDR3 sequence is CASSPLAGVRDTQYF. CDR3 DNA sequence: TGTGCCAGCTCACCACTAGCGGGAGTGCGGGATACGCAGTATTTT. V usage is TRBV18 and J usage is TRBJ2-3; 9 bases agree with TRBD2. The germline V gene encodes CDR1 KGHSH and CDR2 LQKENI. The CDR3 consists of 15 residues. V lost 1 base to trimming and J lost 6 bases; unmatched junction nucleotides: 5.

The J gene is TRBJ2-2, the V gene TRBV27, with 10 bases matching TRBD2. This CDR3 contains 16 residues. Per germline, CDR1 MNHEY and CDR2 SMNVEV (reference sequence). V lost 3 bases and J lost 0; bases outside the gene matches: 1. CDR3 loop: CASSLLAGANTGELFF. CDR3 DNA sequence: TGTGCCAGCAGTTTGCTAGCGGGAGCGAACACCGGGGAGCTGTTTTTT.

This chain's CDR3 is CASSFRGETEAFF. CDR3 DNA: TGTGCCAGCAGCTTCAGGGGAGAAACTGAAGCTTTCTTT. V gene TRBV5-4 combines with J gene TRBJ1-1; D is possibly TRBD1 (6 bases). The CDR3 runs to 13 residues. The ends were cut back, 2 bases at V and 5 bases at J, with 10 bases in the middle. Germline V gene sequence: CDR1 SGHNT, CDR2 YYREEE (reference sequence).

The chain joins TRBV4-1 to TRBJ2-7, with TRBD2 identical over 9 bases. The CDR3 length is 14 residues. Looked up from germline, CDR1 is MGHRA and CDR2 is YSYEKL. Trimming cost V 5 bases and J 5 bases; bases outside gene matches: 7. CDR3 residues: CASSSIAGEHEQYF. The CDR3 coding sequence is TGCGCCAGCAGCTCAATAGCGGGGGAACACGAGCAGTACTTC.

CDR3 protein: CASSELEVEQFF. Written as DNA, the CDR3 is TGTGCCAGCAGTGAATTAGAAGTTGAGCAGTTCTTC. The V gene is TRBV25-1, the J gene TRBJ2-1, with D uncertain. The CDR3 has 12 residues. With 1 base removed from V and 9 bases from J, the gap between germline ends came to 7 bases. Germline lookup yields CDR1 MGHDK and CDR2 SYGVNS. Full variable domain (outside the CDR3, taken from reference TRBV25-1 and TRBJ2-1): EADIYQTPRYLVIGTGKKITLECSQTMGHDKMYWYQQDPGMELHLIHYSYGVNSTEKGDLSSESTVSRIRTEHFPLTLESARPSHTSQYLCASSELEVEQFFGPGTRLTVL.

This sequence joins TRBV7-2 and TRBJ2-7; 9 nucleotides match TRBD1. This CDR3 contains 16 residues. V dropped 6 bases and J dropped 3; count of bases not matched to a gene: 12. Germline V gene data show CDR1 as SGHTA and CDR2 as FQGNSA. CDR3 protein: CASRLRGQGIGYEQYF. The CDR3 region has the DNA TGTGCCAGCAGATTACGGGGACAGGGCATTGGCTACGAGCAGTACTTC.

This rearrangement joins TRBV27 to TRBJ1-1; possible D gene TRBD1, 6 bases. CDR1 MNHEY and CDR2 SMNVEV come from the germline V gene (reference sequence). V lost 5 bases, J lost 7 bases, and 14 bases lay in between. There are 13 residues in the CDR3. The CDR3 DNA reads TGTGCCAGCAGTACAGGACAGAGTTTTGAAGCTTTCTTT. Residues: CASSTGQSFEAFF.

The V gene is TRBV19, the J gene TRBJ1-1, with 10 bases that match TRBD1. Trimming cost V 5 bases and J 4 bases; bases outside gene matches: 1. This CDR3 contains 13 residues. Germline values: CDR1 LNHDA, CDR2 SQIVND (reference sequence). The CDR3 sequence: CASSWTGGTEAFF. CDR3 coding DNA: TGTGCCAGTAGTTGGACAGGGGGCACTGAAGCTTTCTTT.

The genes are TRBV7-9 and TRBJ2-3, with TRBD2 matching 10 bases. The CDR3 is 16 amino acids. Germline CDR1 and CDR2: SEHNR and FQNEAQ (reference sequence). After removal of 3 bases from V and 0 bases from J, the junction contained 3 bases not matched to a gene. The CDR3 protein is CASSFLSGGSTDTQYF. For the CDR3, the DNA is TGTGCCAGCAGCTTCCTTAGCGGGGGGAGCACAGATACGCAGTATTTT.